A single sample is the source of the 32 T cell receptor beta chains below, sequenced in a study of T cell responses to AZD1222 COVID-19 vaccine. Measured with immunoSEQ multiplex PCR; TCRdb has only the in-frame clones, and not every one. The table shows about 100,000 clones, with around 92% occurring only once. The sample here was peripheral blood, taken on day 0 of AZD1222 vaccination. These receptors all come from an adult in good health.

The rearrangement joins TRBV5-1 to TRBJ2-1, with a weak D call TRBD2 (5 bases). The length of the CDR3 is 13 residues. Between the trimmed V and J ends, which lost 3 bases and 5 bases, there was a span of 9 bases. CDR1 is SGHRS and CDR2 is YFSETQ in the germline V gene. CDR3 residues: CASSSTRNNEQFF. Written as DNA, the CDR3 is TGCGCCAGCAGCTCTACTAGGAACAATGAGCAGTTCTTC.

This clone was counted once. In DNA form, the CDR3 reads TGTGCCAGCAGTCCCGGAGGCACCCAAGAGACCCAGTACTTC. Translating it yields CASSPGGTQETQYF. The chain has TRBV27 and TRBJ2-5; D might be TRBD2 (5 bases). CDR3 length: 14 amino acids. Trimming stripped 5 bases from V and 1 base from J, with 11 bases between. Germline lookup yields CDR1 MNHEY and CDR2 SMNVEV (reference sequence).

This clone occurred a few times. V and J are TRBV6-5 and TRBJ1-4; D gene ambiguous. The CDR3 is 15 residues long. Trimming took off 2 bases at V and 1 base at J, with 8 bases between the two ends. Germline V gene lookup returns CDR1 MNHEY and CDR2 SVGAGI. In DNA form, the CDR3 reads TGTGCCAGCAGTTACCCTCTTGGAACTAATGAAAAACTGTTTTTT. It translates to CASSYPLGTNEKLFF.

The chain recombines TRBV28 with TRBJ2-4; 7 nucleotides agree with TRBD2. This CDR3 spans 16 amino acids. V gave up 7 bases and J gave up 1 base; unmatched junction bases: 10. Per germline, CDR1 MDHEN and CDR2 SYDVKM. The CDR3 loop is CASNPVGGRAKNIQYF. The CDR3 DNA is TGTGCCAGCAACCCCGTGGGGGGGAGGGCCAAAAACATTCAGTACTTC.

V usage is TRBV9 and J usage is TRBJ2-3, with D uncertain. Germline V CDR1 and CDR2: SGDLS, YYNGEE. The CDR3 totals 14 residues. Trimming took off 2 bases at V and 0 bases at J, with 7 bases between the two ends. In nucleotides, the CDR3 is TGTGCCAGCAGCGTCGGGCCCAGCACAGATACGCAGTATTTT. Translated, it gives CASSVGPSTDTQYF.

The gene calls are TRBV27 and TRBJ1-2, with 7 bases lining up with TRBD1. Losses at the gene ends were 4 bases for V and 7 bases for J; bases not matched to a gene: 6. The CDR3 contains 13 residues. The germline V gene has CDR1 MNHEY and CDR2 SMNVEV (reference sequence). CDR3 coding DNA: TGTGCCAGCAGTTCCATGCCAGGGGGTGGCTACACCTTC. Translation: CASSSMPGGGYTF.

V usage is TRBV11-3 and J usage is TRBJ1-4; D unclear. Germline loops: CDR1 SGHNT, CDR2 YENEEA. This CDR3 contains 11 residues. The V and J ends lost 1 base and 8 bases respectively, with 2 bases between them. The CDR3 protein is CASSLGEKLFF. The CDR3 nucleotides read TGTGCCAGCAGCTTAGGCGAAAAACTGTTTTTT.

The chain couples TRBV9 to TRBJ2-5; TRBD2 aligns across 8 bases. The CDR3 has 16 amino acids. Germline CDR1 and CDR2: SGDLS and YYNGEE. The V gene end was trimmed by 3 bases and the J gene end by 9 bases; junction bases not matched to a gene: 16. DNA for the CDR3: TGTGCCAGCAGCGCAGTTAGCGGGGCCTCCTCCGGGGCCCAGTACTTC. Protein sequence: CASSAVSGASSGAQYF.

V usage is TRBV7-9 and J usage is TRBJ2-6, with a tentative D call TRBD2 (6 bases). Between the trimmed V and J ends, which lost 5 bases and 4 bases, there was a span of 12 bases. The CDR3 spans 15 residues. Germline V gives CDR1 SEHNR, CDR2 FQNEAQ (reference sequence). This CDR3 reads CASSRGVQGANVLTF. The CDR3 DNA is TGTGCCAGCAGCCGCGGGGTGCAAGGGGCCAACGTCCTGACTTTC.

The chain has TRBV2 and TRBJ1-1; D is possibly TRBD1 (6 bases). The CDR3 sequence is 13 residues long. Trimming cost V 9 bases and J 8 bases, with 19 bases left between them. Looked up from germline, CDR1 is SNHLY and CDR2 is FYNNEI. In DNA, the CDR3 is TGTGCCAGTGGCGTGGACAGCAAATCGGAAGCTTTCTTT. Residues: CASGVDSKSEAFF.

The rearrangement links TRBV7-8 to TRBJ1-5, with D possibly TRBD1 on 6 matching bases. V lost 5 bases and J 5 bases, leaving 13 bases between the germline ends. Germline V gene sequence: CDR1 SGHVS, CDR2 FQNEAQ. The CDR3 runs 14 residues. The CDR3 is CASSPDRLHQPQHF. The CDR3 DNA follows: TGTGCCAGCAGCCCTGACAGGCTTCATCAGCCCCAGCATTTT.

The chain combines TRBV5-1 with TRBJ2-2, with 10 bases lining up with TRBD1. This CDR3 is built from 15 residues. The germline V gene encodes CDR1 SGHRS and CDR2 YFSETQ. The V and J ends lost 4 bases and 2 bases, in that order; junction bases with no gene match: 2. The CDR3 DNA sequence: TGCGCCAGCAGCCGGACAGGGGGAAACACCGGGGAGCTGTTTTTT. Translating gives CASSRTGGNTGELFF.

This clone was found a few times. The chain employs TRBV12-5 and TRBJ2-1; 7 bases line up with TRBD1. The germline V gene encodes CDR1 LGHNT and CDR2 FRNRAP. The CDR3 has 15 residues. J lost 7 bases, V lost 5 bases, and 11 bases had no gene match. CDR3 nucleotides: TGTGCTAGTGGTCACACAGGGGCTGGGGCGAATGAGCAGTTCTTC. Protein sequence: CASGHTGAGANEQFF.

V usage is TRBV21-1 and J usage is TRBJ2-4; TRBD1 is taken as the D call from the table, unchecked against the DNA. TRBV21-1 is a pseudogene. This CDR3 contains 15 residues. CDR3 residues: CASSKRGWTKNIQYF. For the CDR3, the DNA is TGTGCCAGCAGCAAAAGGGGCTGGACCAAAAACATTCAGTACTTC.

The rearrangement joins TRBV6-5 to TRBJ1-6; 7 bases line up with TRBD1. The germline V gene encodes CDR1 MNHEY and CDR2 SVGAGI. J gave up 8 bases and V 4 bases, and 5 bases lay outside the gene matches. This CDR3 contains 14 residues. The DNA for the CDR3 is TGTGCCAGCAGTTTGACAGGGTTGGATTCACCCCTCCACTTT. Its protein is CASSLTGLDSPLHF.

This chain connects TRBV30 to TRBJ2-1; 11 bases fit TRBD2. V trimming: 4 bases; J trimming: 3 bases; junction bases outside the gene matches: 2. Germline V CDR1 and CDR2: GTSNPN, SVGIG (reference sequence). This CDR3 has 14 amino acids. The CDR3 region has the DNA TGTGCCTGGACGGGGACTAGCGGCTACAATGAGCAGTTCTTC. Translated: CAWTGTSGYNEQFF. The entire variable domain, with the rest obtained from reference TRBV30 and TRBJ2-1, is as follows: SQTIHQWPATLVQPVGSPLSLECTVEGTSNPNLYWYRQAAGRGLQLLFYSVGIGQISSEVPQNLSASRPQDRQFILSSKKLLLSDSGFYLCAWTGTSGYNEQFFGPGTRLTVL.

The genes are TRBV11-3 and TRBJ2-1, with D perhaps matching TRBD1 (5 bases). Trimming removed 4 bases from V and 7 bases from J, with 8 bases in between. The CDR3 is made up of 12 amino acids. The germline CDR1 and CDR2 sequences are SGHNT and YENEEA. The CDR3 sequence is CASSSQGNEQFF. In DNA form, the CDR3 reads TGTGCCAGCAGCTCCCAGGGAAATGAGCAGTTCTTC.

The chain employs TRBV11-1 and TRBJ1-2; D is possibly TRBD1 (6 bases). The CDR3 is 13 amino acids. V dropped 2 bases and J dropped 4 bases, with 8 bases sitting between them. Looked up from germline, CDR1 is SGHAT and CDR2 is FQDESV (reference sequence). CDR3 coding DNA: TGTGCCAGCAGCTTACCACAGGGCTATGGCTACACCTTC. Its protein product is CASSLPQGYGYTF.

This chain joins TRBV6-2 or TRBV6-3 and TRBJ1-6, with 9 bases fitting TRBD1. This CDR3 is built from 18 residues. CDR1 and CDR2 from the germline V gene are MNHEY and SVGEGT. Trimming at V came to 4 bases and at J to 9 bases, leaving 16 bases not matched to a gene. The CDR3 DNA follows: TGTGCCAGCAGTTCTAACCGGGACAGGGAGACACGGATTTCACCCCTCCACTTT. This gives the protein CASSSNRDRETRISPLHF.

CDR3 loop: CASRLDLKGQETQYF. CDR3 DNA: TGTGCCAGCAGACTCGACCTTAAAGGGCAAGAGACCCAGTACTTC. The chain combines TRBV2 with TRBJ2-5; D remains ambiguous. The V end lost 6 bases, the J end lost 2 bases, and 16 bases lay between the germline ends. Germline values: CDR1 SNHLY, CDR2 FYNNEI. The CDR3 totals 15 residues. The complete variable domain, with remaining parts taken from reference TRBV2 and TRBJ2-5, reads EPEVTQTPSHQVTQMGQEVILRCVPISNHLYFYWYRQILGQKVEFLVSFYNNEISEKSEIFDDQFSVERPDGSNFTLKIRSTKLEDSAMYFCASRLDLKGQETQYFGPGTRLLVL.

The J gene is TRBJ2-7, the V gene TRBV5-5, with D possibly matching TRBD1 (6 bases). This CDR3 has 14 amino acids. Looked up from germline, CDR1 is SGHKS and CDR2 is YYEKEE (reference sequence). V lost 4 bases and J 3 bases, leaving 14 bases between the germline ends. The CDR3 spells CASSNREFGYEQYF. DNA of the CDR3: TGTGCCAGCAGCAACAGGGAATTTGGCTACGAGCAGTACTTC. The entire variable domain, with the rest obtained from reference TRBV5-5 and TRBJ2-7, is as follows: DAGVTQSPTHLIKTRGQQVTLRCSPISGHKSVSWYQQVLGQGPQFIFQYYEKEERGRGNFPDRFSARQFPNYSSELNVNALLLGDSALYLCASSNREFGYEQYFGPGTRLTVT.

The chain recombines TRBV4-3 with TRBJ1-2; the D is unclear. V lost 4 bases, J lost 1 base, and 10 bases lay in between. This CDR3 is 14 amino acids long. Germline V lookup: CDR1 LGHNA, CDR2 YSLEER. The CDR3 loop reads CASSPGRLNYGYTF. CDR3 sequence (DNA): TGCGCCAGCAGCCCTGGGCGACTTAACTATGGCTACACCTTC.

The chain joins TRBV6-5 to TRBJ2-7; maybe TRBD1 (6 bases). Looked up from germline, CDR1 is MNHEY and CDR2 is SVGAGI. This CDR3 comprises 14 residues. The ends were cut back, 6 bases at V and 4 bases at J, with 16 bases in the middle. CDR3 coding DNA: TGTGCCAGCAGCCAGGGGCGGTGGGGTTACGAGCAGTACTTC. Its protein is CASSQGRWGYEQYF.

The chain uses TRBV5-4 and TRBJ2-3; tentatively, D is TRBD1 (6 bases). Germline loops: CDR1 SGHNT, CDR2 YYREEE (reference sequence). The CDR3 sequence is 13 residues long. Trimming removed 3 bases at V and 2 bases at J, with 7 bases between. The CDR3 here is CASSSGATDTQYF. DNA of the CDR3: TGTGCCAGCAGCTCAGGGGCCACAGATACGCAGTATTTT.

This sequence joins TRBV7-3 and TRBJ1-2; D might be TRBD1 (5 bases). This CDR3 comprises 14 residues. With 2 bases removed from V and 2 bases from J, the gap between germline ends came to 9 bases. Per germline, CDR1 SGHTA and CDR2 FQGTGA. CDR3 DNA sequence: TGTGCCAGCAGCTTATCAGGGAGCAACTATGGCTACACCTTC. The encoded protein is CASSLSGSNYGYTF. Drawing the rest from reference TRBV7-3 and TRBJ1-2, the complete variable domain is GAGVSQTPSNKVTEKGKYVELRCDPISGHTALYWYRQSLGQGPEFLIYFQGTGAADDSGLPNDRFFAVRPEGSVSTLKIQRTERGDSAVYLCASSLSGSNYGYTFGSGTRLTVV.

This clone was recorded only once. The gene calls are TRBV7-6 and TRBJ1-5; unclear D gene. V was shortened by 4 bases and J by 0 bases, with 4 bases between the two germline ends. The germline gives CDR1 SGHVS, CDR2 FNYEAQ. This CDR3 is built from 13 residues. CDR3 sequence: CASSYGSNQPQHF. In DNA form, the CDR3 reads TGTGCCAGCAGCTACGGTAGCAATCAGCCCCAGCATTTT.

The chain carries TRBV7-3 and TRBJ1-1; D possibly corresponds to TRBD1 (6 bases). This CDR3 is 13 amino acids long. Germline CDR1 and CDR2: SGHTA and FQGTGA. Trimming stripped 3 bases from V and 7 bases from J, with 12 bases between. Here the CDR3 DNA reads TGTGCCAGCAGCTTTATACAGGGCGGTGAAGCTTTCTTT. This sequence encodes CASSFIQGGEAFF. Supplemented by reference TRBV7-3 and TRBJ1-1, the full variable domain reads GAGVSQTPSNKVTEKGKYVELRCDPISGHTALYWYRQSLGQGPEFLIYFQGTGAADDSGLPNDRFFAVRPEGSVSTLKIQRTERGDSAVYLCASSFIQGGEAFFGQGTRLTVV.

The chain is built from TRBV11-3 and TRBJ2-1, with D hard to call. Germline values: CDR1 SGHNT, CDR2 YENEEA. The V gene lost 0 bases and the J gene lost 4 bases, with 7 bases spanning the gap. CDR3 length: 14 residues. CDR3 sequence (DNA): TGTGCCAGCAGCTTAGATCCTGATTACAATGAGCAGTTCTTC. It translates to CASSLDPDYNEQFF.

A few counts support this clone. The rearrangement joins TRBV18 to TRBJ2-7; D ambiguous. V was trimmed by 1 base and J by 5 bases, leaving 9 bases between them. Germline lookup yields CDR1 KGHSH and CDR2 LQKENI. The CDR3 is 13 amino acids. In DNA, the CDR3 is TGTGCCAGCTCACCACAGGGCCCCAACGAGCAGTACTTC. It translates to CASSPQGPNEQYF.

V gene TRBV18 combines with J gene TRBJ2-7, with D unresolved. V lost 6 bases, J lost 6 bases, and 12 bases lay in between. Looked up from germline, CDR1 is KGHSH and CDR2 is LQKENI. CDR3 length: 12 amino acids. The CDR3: CASSEMGLEQYF. The CDR3 DNA reads TGTGCCAGCTCGGAGATGGGTCTCGAGCAGTACTTC.

J is TRBJ1-2 and V is TRBV7-8; no clear D gene. The CDR3 runs 13 residues. Germline V CDR1 and CDR2: SGHVS, FQNEAQ. Trimming pared 4 bases from V and 6 bases from J, leaving 12 bases between. CDR3 sequence: CASSWAVENGYTF. The CDR3 DNA reads as TGTGCCAGCAGCTGGGCGGTAGAGAATGGCTACACCTTC.

The chain combines TRBV27 with TRBJ1-5, with D perhaps matching TRBD1 (5 bases). Trimming shortened V by 6 bases and J by 6 bases, and 15 bases separated the two germline ends. CDR3 size: 14 residues. Germline V gene sequence: CDR1 MNHEY, CDR2 SMNVEV (reference sequence). The CDR3 bases are TGTGCCAGCAGCAGGGTTCGGGATGGTCAGCCCCAGCATTTT. Translation: CASSRVRDGQPQHF.